The present T cell receptor (beta chain) was sequenced within a study of beta chain features in type 1 diabetes. Study-level findings and limits: Researchers cautioned that cDNA sequencing could over-represent cells with high TCR expression. Significant though moderate, a shortening of TCRB CDR3s appeared in all four CD4+ subsets of Type 1 diabetes patients. Type 1 diabetes patients showed fewer insertions and more deletions at VDJ junctions.

Central memory, naive, regulatory and stem cell-like memory CD4+ cells were sorted by CD45RO/CCR7/CD25/CD127/CD95/CD27. Investigators reverse transcribed all isolated RNA, so they sequenced expressed TCRB transcripts. Measured with immunoSEQ multiplex PCR; TCRdb has only the in-frame clones, and not every one. This table holds some 160,000 clones, approximately 9.1% found once. V was cut by 6 bases and J by 3 bases, with 9 bases left in between. The CDR3 consists of 13 residues. Germline V gene lookup returns CDR1 SNHLY and CDR2 FYNNEI. The table lists this clone with a few counts. Antigen specificity is unknown.

The clonotype was recovered from a woman aged 30 to 39 with type 1 diabetes. The V gene is TRBV2, the J gene TRBJ1-3; D is uncertain. The sample taken for sequencing was central memory CD4+ T cells from blood. The CDR3 DNA reads TGTGCCAGCAGACCGGAGGTTGGAAACACCATATATTTT. This translates into CASRPEVGNTIYF.